One and the same sample provided the 19 T cell receptor beta chains below, sequenced in a study of blood T cells in healthy people across ages. The use of a sample-barcoded 5' primer and a J-beta primer mix characterized a second PCR of roughly 7 to 11 cycles. A single record per CDR3 protein comes from TCRdb applying MiXCR to the 5' RACE reads. The sample lists over a million distinct CDR3 sequences; 40% to 50% were seen once. What was sequenced was blood. Receptors were obtained from a woman younger than 35 in good health.

The CDR3 DNA follows: TGTGCCAGCAGTGCCTCACAGGGGCTAGGTCGGAGAGCTTTCTTT. Protein sequence: CASSASQGLGRRAFF. The chain uses TRBV25-1 and TRBJ1-1, with TRBD1 matching 7 bases. Germline CDR1 reads MGHDK; CDR2 reads SYGVNS. The CDR3 consists of 15 residues. The J segment lost 10 bases and the V segment lost 4 bases, leaving 15 bases of the junction unmatched.

This rearrangement joins TRBV6-2 or TRBV6-3 to TRBJ1-1; perhaps TRBD1 as D (5 bases). Germline V gene sequence: CDR1 MNHEY, CDR2 SVGEGT. The length of the CDR3 is 14 residues. V lost 6 bases to trimming and J lost 5 bases, with 16 bases between them. CDR3 in DNA: TGTGCCAGCAGCCTACTTGGGGGTGCGACTGAAGCTTTCTTT. Translated, it gives CASSLLGGATEAFF.

The V call is TRBV2, the J call TRBJ2-1; D possibly corresponds to TRBD1 (6 bases). The CDR3 extends over 15 amino acids. Trimming stripped 8 bases from V and 1 base from J, with 15 bases between. Germline assignment: CDR1 SNHLY and CDR2 FYNNEI. CDR3 nucleotides: TGTGCCAGCTTGAACCAGGGGATTTCCTACAATGAGCAGTTCTTC. The encoded protein is CASLNQGISYNEQFF.

This clonotype was observed once. The V gene is TRBV14, the J gene TRBJ2-3, with 9 bases identical to TRBD2. The CDR3 spans 16 residues. The V gene end was trimmed by 0 bases and the J gene end by 6 bases; junction bases not matched to a gene: 7. The germline V gene has CDR1 SGHDN and CDR2 FVKESK. For the CDR3, the DNA is TGTGCCAGCAGCCAAGAGTCTAGCGGGAAGATCGATACGCAGTATTTT. This translates into CASSQESSGKIDTQYF.

For this clonotype: A read error may explain this, as a much larger clone is one base away. The rearrangement joins TRBV6-1 to TRBJ2-4; 10 bases map to TRBD1. CDR3 length: 18 residues. Germline assignment: CDR1 MNHNS and CDR2 SASEGT. V was clipped by 6 bases and J by 0 bases; unmatched bases: 11. DNA for the CDR3: TGTGCCAGCAGACCCGGGACAGGGGTACGACTAGCCAAAAACATTCAGTACTTC. Translation: CASRPGTGVRLAKNIQYF.

V is TRBV6-1 and J is TRBJ2-1, with a tentative D call TRBD2 (5 bases). TRBJ2-7 matches the DNA end more closely, so the J call is doubtful. The CDR3 has 16 amino acids. Germline V gene lookup returns CDR1 MNHNS and CDR2 SASEGT. The CDR3 here is CASLPGERVSYNEQYF. The CDR3 bases are TGTGCCAGCCTCCCCGGTGAGAGGGTGTCCTACAATGAGCAGTACTTC.

CDR3 coding DNA: TGTGCCAGCAGTTTAGGAGCTAGCGGGAGGCGAGAAGCAGAGACCCAGTACTTC. Protein: CASSLGASGRREAETQYF. The V and J genes are TRBV12-3 or TRBV12-4 and TRBJ2-5; 11 bases agree with TRBD2. The length of the CDR3 is 18 residues. Trimming removed 1 base from V and 4 bases from J; junction bases left unmatched: 11.

This chain links TRBV20-1 with TRBJ1-2, with D possibly TRBD1 on 6 matching bases. V dropped 5 bases and J dropped 3 bases, with 25 bases sitting between them. CDR1 and CDR2 (germline): DFQATT, SNEGSKA (reference sequence). CDR3 size: 17 residues. CDR3 amino acids: CSAGPGHGSPGHYGYTF. For the CDR3, the DNA is TGCAGTGCTGGACCGGGACACGGATCCCCCGGCCACTATGGCTACACCTTC.

This clonotype was seen only a few times. The V call is TRBV20-1, the J call TRBJ2-7, with TRBD2 matching 7 bases. This CDR3 has 14 residues. V shed 2 bases, J shed 0 bases, and the junction held 4 bases outside the gene matches. Germline-derived CDR1 and CDR2 are DFQATT and SNEGSKA (reference sequence). DNA for the CDR3: TGCAGTGCTAGATTGCGGGAGACCTCCTACGAGCAGTACTTC. Protein: CSARLRETSYEQYF.

This clonotype was seen a few times. The V and J genes are TRBV15 and TRBJ2-5, with 15 positions matching TRBD2. J was trimmed by 2 bases and V by 3 bases; bases with no gene match: 7. From germline, CDR1 is LNHNV and CDR2 YYDKDF (reference sequence). CDR3 length: 18 amino acids. The CDR3 is CATSSAGTSGGRQETQYF. CDR3 bases: TGTGCCACCAGCAGCGCCGGGACTAGCGGGGGGCGACAAGAGACCCAGTACTTC.

The chain uses TRBV12-3 or TRBV12-4 and TRBJ2-5, with 7 bases identical to TRBD1. Unmatched junction bases numbered 6, after V lost 6 bases and J lost 2 bases. This CDR3 is built from 14 residues. The CDR3 is CASSSGDSQETQYF. The CDR3 DNA follows: TGTGCCAGCAGCTCTGGGGACAGTCAAGAGACCCAGTACTTC.

The chain uses TRBV29-1 and TRBJ2-7, with TRBD2 matching 9 bases. CDR3 length: 15 residues. The germline V gene encodes CDR1 SQVTM and CDR2 ANQGSEA. Trimming removed 4 bases from V and 3 bases from J; junction bases left unmatched: 10. CDR3 amino acids: CSVALGRAGGYEQYF. The DNA of the CDR3 is TGCAGCGTTGCCCTGGGACGAGCGGGAGGCTACGAGCAGTACTTC.

This clonotype was seen more than once but under ten times. The rearrangement uses TRBV7-9 and TRBJ2-7; tentatively, D is TRBD1 (5 bases). CDR1 and CDR2 (germline): SEHNR, FQNEAQ (reference sequence). This CDR3 is built from 14 residues. Trimming stripped 1 base from V and 6 bases from J, with 13 bases between. The CDR3: CASSLGPGSGEQYF. The CDR3 bases are TGTGCCAGCAGCTTAGGTCCAGGGTCCGGCGAGCAGTACTTC.

This clonotype was observed a handful of times. The chain has TRBV14 and TRBJ2-7, with TRBD2 identical over 10 bases. The V gene's germline CDR1 is SGHDN and CDR2 FVKESK. Losses at the gene ends were 0 bases for V and 1 base for J; bases not matched to a gene: 6. This CDR3 spans 17 amino acids. The CDR3 is CASSQDRLAGVSYEQYF. The CDR3 DNA sequence: TGTGCCAGCAGCCAAGATAGGCTAGCGGGAGTGTCCTACGAGCAGTACTTC.

This clonotype appeared a few times. This CDR3 reads CASSPGQRQETQYF. The CDR3 nucleotides are TGTGCCAGCTCACCAGGACAGCGCCAAGAGACCCAGTACTTC. V gene TRBV18 combines with J gene TRBJ2-5, with TRBD1 as a possible D gene (6 bases). The CDR3 consists of 14 residues. Germline V lookup: CDR1 KGHSH, CDR2 LQKENI. The V and J ends lost 2 bases and 1 base respectively, with 8 bases between them. Full variable domain (rest looked up from reference TRBV18 and TRBJ2-5): NAGVMQNPRHLVRRRGQEARLRCSPMKGHSHVYWYRQLPEEGLKFMVYLQKENIIDESGMPKERFSAEFPKEGPSILRIQQVVRGDSAAYFCASSPGQRQETQYFGPGTRLLVL.

The gene calls are TRBV2 and TRBJ1-5; unclear D gene. This CDR3 has 15 residues. Trimming cost V 5 bases and J 0 bases, with 11 bases left between them. CDR1 and CDR2 (germline): SNHLY, FYNNEI. The CDR3 reads CASSLIQNSNQPQHF. The CDR3 DNA reads as TGTGCCAGCAGTCTAATCCAGAATAGCAATCAGCCCCAGCATTTT.

The chain links TRBV6-6 to TRBJ2-1, with D tentatively TRBD2 (5 bases). Deletions cut 5 bases from V and 1 base from J, with 18 bases between. The germline V gene encodes CDR1 MNHNY and CDR2 SVGAGI (reference sequence). This CDR3 region has 17 residues. The CDR3 here is CASSPQWAGESYNEQFF. The CDR3 DNA reads as TGTGCCAGCAGTCCCCAGTGGGCCGGGGAGTCCTACAATGAGCAGTTCTTC.

The V call is TRBV24-1, the J call TRBJ1-4; D remains unclear. This CDR3 has 13 amino acids. Germline CDR1 and CDR2: KGHDR and SFDVKD. Trimming pared 2 bases from V and 5 bases from J, leaving 5 bases between. CDR3 in DNA: TGTGCCACCAGTGATTGGCAGAATGAAAAACTGTTTTTT. Protein product: CATSDWQNEKLFF.

The chain has TRBV11-3 and TRBJ1-6; D remains unclear. Trimming removed 10 bases at V and 0 bases at J, with 13 bases between. The CDR3 is 15 residues long. Looked up from germline, CDR1 is SGHNT and CDR2 is YENEEA. CDR3 sequence reads: CATHKLSSYNSPLHF. The CDR3, as DNA: TGTGCCACCCACAAACTGAGCTCCTATAATTCACCCCTCCACTTT. Complete variable domain (other parts from reference TRBV11-3 and TRBJ1-6): EAGVVQSPRYKIIEKKQPVAFWCNPISGHNTLYWYLQNLGQGPELLIRYENEEAVDDSQLPKDRFSAERLKGVDSTLKIQPAELGDSAVYLCATHKLSSYNSPLHFGNGTRLTVT.